The sequence of this T cell receptor (beta chain) was determined in a study of response to subunit inactivated influenza vaccine. Germline V gene data show CDR1 as MNHEY and CDR2 as SMNVEV (reference sequence). The CDR3 runs 14 residues. TCRdb analysed the RT-PCR reads with MiXCR anew, one entry per CDR3 protein. Of 500,000 to 600,000 distinct CDR3 sequences in the sample, 7.5% to 8.5% are singletons; the top ten hold 13%. This clonotype was seen ten or more times. The sequencing used PBMCs from blood, collected less than 25 months after vaccination. This receptor was identified in a man aged 45 to 70 who received an inactivated influenza vaccine. The chain combines TRBV27 with TRBJ1-6; D perhaps matches TRBD1 (6 bases). The chain's CDR3 is CVLGGLMDNSPLHF. CDR3 in DNA: TGTGTCCTTGGGGGGCTTATGGATAATTCACCCCTCCACTTT.